A selection of T cell receptor beta chains follows, all from one sample in a study of somatic mutations in cytotoxic T cells in rheumatoid arthritis. Method: immunoSEQ multiplex PCR; TCRdb's copy keeps in-frame clones and lacks some. Of under 20,000 clones listed, around 80% are singletons. Specimen: CD8+ T cells sorted from blood. The source is an adult with rheumatoid arthritis. Each CDR3 is given with its conserved first and last residue. A D gene is named only where the DNA matches it firmly. Size is stated for part of the rows, as once, few or many counts, or as a class when the clone is expanded.

>-|TRBV4-1|-|TRBJ1-5
CASSQVSNQPQHF
TGCGCCAGCAGCCAAGTTAGCAATCAGCCCCAGCATTTT
>-|TRBV2|-|TRBJ1-4
CASYVEKLFF
TGTGCCAGCTACGTCGAAAAACTGTTTTTT
>-|TRBV6-1|-|TRBJ2-5
CASIPPVGVETQYF
TGTGCCAGCATCCCCCCCGTAGGGGTAGAGACCCAGTACTTC
>-|TRBV2|-|TRBJ2-3
CASTKNEGVSTDTQYF
TGTGCCAGCACCAAAAACGAGGGAGTCAGCACAGATACGCAGTATTTT
>-|TRBV7-9|TRBD1|TRBJ1-2
CASSLFGDRVYGYTF
TGTGCCAGCAGCTTATTTGGGGACAGGGTTTATGGCTACACCTTC
>-|TRBV6-5|TRBD1|TRBJ1-4
CASNGGTGNNEKLFF
TGTGCCAGCAACGGGGGGACAGGGAATAATGAAAAACTGTTTTTT
>-|TRBV10-1|-|TRBJ2-1
CASSESAGVEQFF
TGCGCCAGCAGTGAGTCGGCAGGGGTTGAGCAGTTCTTC
>few|TRBV6-1|-|TRBJ1-3
CASSDPRAGPIYF
TGTGCCAGCAGTGATCCTAGGGCAGGGCCCATATATTTT
>-|TRBV13|TRBD1|TRBJ1-2
CASSLGQGNGYTF
TGTGCCAGCAGCTTAGGACAGGGGAATGGCTACACCTTC
>-|TRBV10-2|-|TRBJ1-4
CASRGSSSNEKLFF
TGCGCCAGCAGAGGCAGCTCCTCTAATGAAAAACTGTTTTTT
>-|TRBV6-6|TRBD1|TRBJ1-2
CASTQGLTYGYTF
TGTGCCAGCACACAGGGGCTAACTTATGGCTACACCTTC
>-|TRBV7-7|-|TRBJ2-2
CASSRGGNTGELFF
TGTGCCAGCAGTCGTGGGGGGAACACCGGGGAGCTGTTTTTT
>few|TRBV7-9|TRBD1|TRBJ1-4
CASSIPGQGYGEKLFF
TGTGCCAGCAGCATCCCGGGACAGGGGTATGGGGAAAAACTGTTTTTT
>-|TRBV7-9|-|TRBJ1-4
CASSSNQGGDHEKLFF
TGTGCCAGCAGCTCAAATCAGGGAGGAGATCATGAAAAACTGTTTTTT
>-|TRBV7-9|-|TRBJ2-1
CASRGTSEQFF
TGTGCCAGCCGCGGGACGAGTGAGCAGTTCTTC
>-|TRBV6-1|-|TRBJ2-7
CASSENYEQYF
TGTGCCAGCAGTGAAAACTACGAGCAGTACTTC
>-|TRBV6-4|-|TRBJ1-1
CASSPSGGNTEAFF
TGTGCCAGCAGCCCATCCGGGGGGAACACTGAAGCTTTCTTT
>-|TRBV4-1|TRBD1|TRBJ2-1
CASSQGTGEEGDEQFF
TGCGCCAGCAGCCAAGGGACAGGGGAGGAGGGAGATGAGCAGTTCTTC
>-|TRBV13|-|TRBJ1-4
CASSLWGKNEKLFF
TGTGCCAGCAGCTTATGGGGGAAGAATGAAAAACTGTTTTTT
>-|TRBV27|-|TRBJ1-2
CASSLGQNYGYTF
TGTGCCAGCAGTTTAGGCCAGAACTATGGCTACACCTTC
>-|TRBV5-6|-|TRBJ1-5
CASSLGRGSDQPQHF
TGTGCCAGCAGCTTGGGTAGGGGGTCCGATCAGCCCCAGCATTTT
>-|TRBV4-1|-|TRBJ2-6
CASSPRAPGANVLTF
TGCGCCAGCAGCCCCAGGGCACCTGGGGCCAACGTCCTGACTTTC
>-|TRBV27|TRBD1|TRBJ1-5
CASRTGINNQPQHF
TGTGCCAGCAGGACAGGGATTAACAATCAGCCCCAGCATTTT
>-|TRBV14|-|TRBJ1-1
CASSQVRGPREEAFF
TGTGCCAGCAGCCAAGTAAGAGGGCCCCGGGAAGAAGCTTTCTTT
>-|TRBV7-2|-|TRBJ2-3
CASSSPTRFSPDTQYF
TGTGCCAGCAGCTCCCCGACTAGGTTTTCCCCAGATACGCAGTATTTT
>few|TRBV19|TRBD1|TRBJ2-7
CASSAGTGGWYEQYF
TGTGCCAGTAGTGCCGGGACAGGGGGTTGGTACGAGCAGTACTTC
>few|TRBV10-1|TRBD1|TRBJ1-1
CASSESRGDRDRTEAFF
TGCGCCAGCAGTGAGTCGAGGGGGGACAGGGATCGAACTGAAGCTTTCTTT
>-|TRBV5-4|-|TRBJ2-1
CASSLEAHRVPRNEQFF
TGTGCCAGCAGCTTGGAGGCCCACAGGGTCCCTCGCAATGAGCAGTTCTTC
>medium-sized|TRBV7-9|TRBD1|TRBJ1-5
CASSDNRGPQPQHF
TGTGCCAGCAGCGACAACAGGGGTCCCCAGCCCCAGCATTTT
>-|TRBV6-1|-|TRBJ1-1
CASSEAPGSNTEAFF
TGTGCCAGCAGTGAAGCCCCAGGTTCGAACACTGAAGCTTTCTTT
>few|TRBV4-1|-|TRBJ1-1
CASSLRAFGTEAFF
TGCGCCAGCAGCCTAAGGGCGTTTGGGACTGAAGCTTTCTTT
>-|TRBV30|TRBD2|TRBJ2-2
CAWRLAGTGELFF
TGTGCCTGGAGGTTAGCGGGCACCGGGGAGCTGTTTTTT
>once|TRBV13|-|TRBJ2-5
CASSSQGGAGETQYF
TGTGCCAGCAGCTCTCAGGGGGGCGCGGGAGAGACCCAGTACTTC
>once|TRBV7-8|-|TRBJ2-5
CASSLVGRGETQYF
TGTGCCAGCAGCTTAGTGGGAAGGGGAGAGACCCAGTACTTC
>few|TRBV14|TRBD1|TRBJ2-2
CASSHWDRGPGELFF
TGTGCCAGCAGCCATTGGGACAGGGGACCCGGGGAGCTGTTTTTT
>-|TRBV10-3|-|TRBJ2-7
CAIRTDYEQYF
TGTGCCATCAGGACAGACTACGAGCAGTACTTC
>-|TRBV7-6|-|TRBJ2-7
CASSLTWSGAQMGYEQYF
TGTGCCAGCAGCTTAACTTGGTCGGGTGCACAGATGGGGTACGAGCAGTACTTC
>-|TRBV19|-|TRBJ1-2
CASSLLEGGTYGYTF
TGTGCCAGTAGCTTACTGGAGGGGGGGACCTATGGCTACACCTTC
>few|TRBV5-6|-|TRBJ1-5
CASSSSPSIIQPQHF
TGTGCCAGCAGCTCATCTCCAAGTATCATTCAGCCCCAGCATTTT
>-|TRBV19|-|TRBJ1-5
CAGGRFSNQPQHF
TGTGCCGGGGGCAGGTTTAGCAATCAGCCCCAGCATTTT
>-|TRBV19|-|TRBJ1-4
CASAGTFNEKLFF
TGTGCCAGTGCCGGGACCTTTAATGAAAAACTGTTTTTT
>-|TRBV7-9|-|TRBJ2-7
CASSPREGAKYEQYF
TGTGCCAGCAGCCCACGGGAGGGGGCTAAATACGAGCAGTACTTC
>-|TRBV27|-|TRBJ1-1
CASSLLLNTEAFF
TGTGCCAGCAGTTTATTGTTGAACACTGAAGCTTTCTTT
>-|TRBV5-1|TRBD1|TRBJ1-1
CASSFGDRGVGASEAFF
TGCGCCAGCAGCTTTGGGGACAGGGGTGTAGGAGCCTCTGAAGCTTTCTTT
>-|TRBV25-1|-|TRBJ1-1
CASSDGGGTEAFF
TGTGCCAGCAGTGACGGCGGGGGCACTGAAGCTTTCTTT
>-|TRBV19|TRBD1|TRBJ2-1
CATGTGSWNEQFF
TGTGCCACCGGGACAGGGTCGTGGAATGAGCAGTTCTTC
>-|TRBV30|-|TRBJ1-1
CAWIMNTEAFF
TGTGCCTGGATTATGAACACTGAAGCTTTCTTT
>-|TRBV21-1|-|TRBJ2-7
CASKNAGTGGWEQYF
TGTGCCAGCAAAAACGCCGGGACAGGGGGCTGGGAGCAGTACTTC
>-|TRBV12-2|-|TRBJ2-2
CASRLAGRTSGDPNTGELFF
TGTGCAAGTCGCTTAGCGGGCCGGACTAGCGGGGACCCTAACACCGGGGAGCTGTTTTTT
>-|TRBV5-1|-|TRBJ2-1
CASSLAGTSYNEQFF
TGCGCCAGCAGCTTGGCGGGGACCTCCTACAATGAGCAGTTCTTC
>-|TRBV27|TRBD2|TRBJ2-1
CASSFIAGGDNEQFF
TGTGCCAGCAGTTTTATTGCGGGGGGGGACAATGAGCAGTTCTTC